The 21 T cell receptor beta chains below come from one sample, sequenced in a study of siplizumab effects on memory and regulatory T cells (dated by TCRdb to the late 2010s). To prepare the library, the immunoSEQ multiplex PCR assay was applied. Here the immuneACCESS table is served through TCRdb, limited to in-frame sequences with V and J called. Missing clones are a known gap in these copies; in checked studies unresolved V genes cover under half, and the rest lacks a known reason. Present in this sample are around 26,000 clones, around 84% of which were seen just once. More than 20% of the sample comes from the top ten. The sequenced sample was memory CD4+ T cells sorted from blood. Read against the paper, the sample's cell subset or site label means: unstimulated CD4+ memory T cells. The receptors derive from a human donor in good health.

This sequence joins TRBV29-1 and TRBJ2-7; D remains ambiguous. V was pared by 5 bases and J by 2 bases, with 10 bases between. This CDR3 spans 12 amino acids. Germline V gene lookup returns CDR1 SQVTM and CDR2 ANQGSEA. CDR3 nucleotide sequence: TGCAGCGTTAGGTCCCAGGCCTACGAGCAGTACTTC. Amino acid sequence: CSVRSQAYEQYF.

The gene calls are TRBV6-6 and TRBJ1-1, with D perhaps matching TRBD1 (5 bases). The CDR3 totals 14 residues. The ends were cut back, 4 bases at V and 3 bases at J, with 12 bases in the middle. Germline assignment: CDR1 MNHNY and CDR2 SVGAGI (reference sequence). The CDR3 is CASSSPDRDTEAFF. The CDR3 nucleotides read TGTGCCAGCAGTTCTCCAGACAGAGACACTGAAGCTTTCTTT.

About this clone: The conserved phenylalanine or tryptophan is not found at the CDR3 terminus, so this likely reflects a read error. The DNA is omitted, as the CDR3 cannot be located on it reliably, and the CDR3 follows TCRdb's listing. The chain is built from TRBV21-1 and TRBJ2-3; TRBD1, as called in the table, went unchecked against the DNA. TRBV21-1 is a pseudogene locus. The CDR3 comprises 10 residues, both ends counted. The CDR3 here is CASSKGRGRR.

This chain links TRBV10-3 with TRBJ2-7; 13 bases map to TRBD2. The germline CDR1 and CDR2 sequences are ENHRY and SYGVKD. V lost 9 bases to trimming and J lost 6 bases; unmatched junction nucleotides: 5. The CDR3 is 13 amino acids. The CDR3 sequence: CAIGTSGIGEQYF. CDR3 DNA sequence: TGTGCCATTGGGACTAGCGGGATCGGCGAGCAGTACTTC.

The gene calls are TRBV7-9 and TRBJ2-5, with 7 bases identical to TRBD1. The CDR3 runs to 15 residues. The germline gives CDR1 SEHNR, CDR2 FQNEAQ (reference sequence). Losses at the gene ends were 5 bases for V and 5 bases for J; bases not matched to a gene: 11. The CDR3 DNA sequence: TGTGCCAGCAGCCCGGGACAGCGCCGAGGGGAGACCCAGTACTTC. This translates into CASSPGQRRGETQYF. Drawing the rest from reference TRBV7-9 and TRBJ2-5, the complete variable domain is DTGVSQNPRHKITKRGQNVTFRCDPISEHNRLYWYRQTLGQGPEFLTYFQNEAQLEKSRLLSDRFSAERPKGSFSTLEIQRTEQGDSAMYLCASSPGQRRGETQYFGPGTRLLVL.

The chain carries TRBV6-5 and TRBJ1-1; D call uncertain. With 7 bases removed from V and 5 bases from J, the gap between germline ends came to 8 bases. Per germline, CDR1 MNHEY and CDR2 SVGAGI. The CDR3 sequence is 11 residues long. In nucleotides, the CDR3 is TGTGCCAGCATTCGAGGTACTGAAGCTTTCTTT. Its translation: CASIRGTEAFF.

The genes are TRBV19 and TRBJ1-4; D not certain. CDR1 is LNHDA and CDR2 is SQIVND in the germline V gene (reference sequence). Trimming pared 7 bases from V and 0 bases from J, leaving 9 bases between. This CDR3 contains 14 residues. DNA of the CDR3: TGTGCCAGTACCCCGGGAGCAACTAATGAAAAACTGTTTTTT. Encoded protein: CASTPGATNEKLFF.

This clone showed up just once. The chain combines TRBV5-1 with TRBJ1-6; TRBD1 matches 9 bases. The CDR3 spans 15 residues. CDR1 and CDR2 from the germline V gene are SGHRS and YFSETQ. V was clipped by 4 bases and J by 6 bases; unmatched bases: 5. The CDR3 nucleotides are TGCGCCAGCAGCGACCGGGACAGGGTTAATTCACCCCTCCACTTT. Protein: CASSDRDRVNSPLHF.

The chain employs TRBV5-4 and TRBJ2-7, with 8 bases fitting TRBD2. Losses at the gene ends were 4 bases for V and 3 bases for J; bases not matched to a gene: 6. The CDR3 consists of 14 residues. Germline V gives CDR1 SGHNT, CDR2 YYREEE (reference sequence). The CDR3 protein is CASSRYGTSYEQYF. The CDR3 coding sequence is TGTGCCAGCAGCCGTTACGGGACTAGCTACGAGCAGTACTTC.

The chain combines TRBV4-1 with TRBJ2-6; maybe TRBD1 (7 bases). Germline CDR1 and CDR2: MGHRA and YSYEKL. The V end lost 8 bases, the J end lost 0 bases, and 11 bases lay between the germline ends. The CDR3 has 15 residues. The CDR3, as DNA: TGCGCCAGCGGAGGGGGCCTCTCTGGGGCCAACGTCCTGACTTTC. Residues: CASGGGLSGANVLTF.

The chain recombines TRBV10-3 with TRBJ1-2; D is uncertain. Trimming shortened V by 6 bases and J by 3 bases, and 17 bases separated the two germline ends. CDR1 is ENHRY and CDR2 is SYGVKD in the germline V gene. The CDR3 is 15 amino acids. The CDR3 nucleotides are TGTGCCATCAGCCTGGGAAAAAGGGTGGACTATGGCTACACCTTC. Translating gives CAISLGKRVDYGYTF.

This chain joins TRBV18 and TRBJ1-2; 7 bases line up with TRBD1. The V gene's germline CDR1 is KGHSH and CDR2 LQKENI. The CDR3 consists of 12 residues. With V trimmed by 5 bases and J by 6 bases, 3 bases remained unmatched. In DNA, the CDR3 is TGTGCCAGCTCAGCAGACAGGGATGGCTACACCTTC. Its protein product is CASSADRDGYTF.

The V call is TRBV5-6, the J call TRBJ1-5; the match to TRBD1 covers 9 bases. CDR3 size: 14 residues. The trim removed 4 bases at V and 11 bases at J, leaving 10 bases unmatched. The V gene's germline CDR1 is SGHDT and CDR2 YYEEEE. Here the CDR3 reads CASSTGQGRSAQHF. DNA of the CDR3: TGTGCCAGCAGCACCGGACAGGGGAGGTCGGCCCAGCATTTT.

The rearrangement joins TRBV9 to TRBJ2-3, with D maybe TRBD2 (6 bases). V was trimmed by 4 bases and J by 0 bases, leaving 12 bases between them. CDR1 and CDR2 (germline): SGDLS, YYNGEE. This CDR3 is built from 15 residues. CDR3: CASSKMSGSTDTQYF. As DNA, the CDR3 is TGTGCCAGCAGCAAAATGAGCGGGAGCACAGATACGCAGTATTTT.

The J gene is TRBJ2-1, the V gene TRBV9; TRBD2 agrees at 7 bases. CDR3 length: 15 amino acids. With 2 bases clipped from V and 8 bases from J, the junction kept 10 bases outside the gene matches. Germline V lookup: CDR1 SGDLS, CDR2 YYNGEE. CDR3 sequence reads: CASSVIGGSSDEQFF. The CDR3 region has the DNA TGTGCCAGCAGCGTCATCGGCGGGAGCTCCGATGAGCAGTTCTTC. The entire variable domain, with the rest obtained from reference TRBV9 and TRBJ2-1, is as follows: DSGVTQTPKHLITATGQRVTLRCSPRSGDLSVYWYQQSLDQGLQFLIQYYNGEERAKGNILERFSAQQFPDLHSELNLSSLELGDSALYFCASSVIGGSSDEQFFGPGTRLTVL.

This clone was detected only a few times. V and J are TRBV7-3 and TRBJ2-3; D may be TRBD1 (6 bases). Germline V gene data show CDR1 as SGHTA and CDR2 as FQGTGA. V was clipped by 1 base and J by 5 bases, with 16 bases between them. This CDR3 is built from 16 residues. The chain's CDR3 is CASSLSGGGGQDTQYF. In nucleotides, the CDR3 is TGTGCCAGCAGCTTAAGTGGTGGGGGCGGTCAAGATACGCAGTATTTT. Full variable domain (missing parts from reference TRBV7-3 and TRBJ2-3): GAGVSQTPSNKVTEKGKYVELRCDPISGHTALYWYRQSLGQGPEFLIYFQGTGAADDSGLPNDRFFAVRPEGSVSTLKIQRTERGDSAVYLCASSLSGGGGQDTQYFGPGTRLTVL.

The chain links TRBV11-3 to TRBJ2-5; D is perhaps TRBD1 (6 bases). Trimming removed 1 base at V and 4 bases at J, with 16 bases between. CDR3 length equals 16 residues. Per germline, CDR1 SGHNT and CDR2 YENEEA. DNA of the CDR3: TGTGCCAGCAGCTTAGGGGACGGGACAAGGCCAGAGACCCAGTACTTC. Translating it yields CASSLGDGTRPETQYF.

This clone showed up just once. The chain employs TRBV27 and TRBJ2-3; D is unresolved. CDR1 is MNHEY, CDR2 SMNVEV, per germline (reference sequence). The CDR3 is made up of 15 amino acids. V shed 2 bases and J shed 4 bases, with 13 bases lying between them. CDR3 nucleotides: TGTGCCAGCAGTTTAAGTCCGTTCCCGCCAGATACGCAGTATTTT. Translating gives CASSLSPFPPDTQYF.

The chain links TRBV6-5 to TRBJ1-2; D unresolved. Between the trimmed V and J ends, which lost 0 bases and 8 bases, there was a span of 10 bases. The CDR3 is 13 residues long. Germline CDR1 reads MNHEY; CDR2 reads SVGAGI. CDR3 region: CASSYSSLIGYTF. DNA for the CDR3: TGTGCCAGCAGTTACTCGTCGTTGATCGGCTACACCTTC.

The CDR3 loop is CASSLSGASYGYTF. CDR3 sequence (DNA): TGTGCCAGCAGCTTGTCCGGCGCAAGCTATGGCTACACCTTC. This rearrangement joins TRBV5-4 to TRBJ1-2; D gene unclear. Germline loops: CDR1 SGHNT, CDR2 YYREEE (reference sequence). This CDR3 contains 14 residues. Trimming took off 1 base at V and 4 bases at J, with 11 bases between the two ends.

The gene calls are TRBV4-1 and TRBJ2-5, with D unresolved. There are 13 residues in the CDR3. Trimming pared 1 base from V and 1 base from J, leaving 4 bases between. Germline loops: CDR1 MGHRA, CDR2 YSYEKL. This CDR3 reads CASSQGTQETQYF. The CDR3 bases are TGCGCCAGCAGCCAAGGGACCCAAGAGACCCAGTACTTC.